These T cell receptor beta chains were read from a single sample in a study of memory CD4+ T cells and cytomegalovirus serostatus. Here immunoSEQ multiplex PCR was the method, and the copy in TCRdb shows in-frame clones only, minus some. Of tens of thousands of clones listed, 82% are singletons. The sequenced sample was memory CD4+ T cells from blood. The receptor source for this set is an adult in good health and CMV-seronegative. Both conserved end residues are part of each CDR3. The D gene is left open where the match is weak. Clone size is given for some rows only: seen once, a few or many times, or a class if the clone is expanded.

j_gene | v_gene | abundance | d_gene | CDR3aa | CDR3nt
TRBJ2-3 | TRBV6-6 | NA | NA | CASSWGASTDTQYF | TGTGCCAGCAGTTGGGGAGCTAGCACAGATACGCAGTATTTT
TRBJ2-5 | TRBV6-6 | NA | TRBD1 | CASSYGQGREETQYF | TGTGCCAGCAGTTACGGACAGGGAAGGGAAGAGACCCAGTACTTC
TRBJ1-5 | TRBV18 | NA | TRBD1 | CASSPTGANQPQHF | TGTGCCAGCTCACCTACAGGGGCCAATCAGCCCCAGCATTTT
TRBJ1-3 | TRBV7-2 | NA | NA | CASSRGGSGAGNTIYF | TGTGCCAGCAGCCGCGGTGGTTCAGGGGCGGGAAACACCATATATTTT
TRBJ1-2 | TRBV5-1 | NA | TRBD1 | CASSLWTGAYGYTF | TGCGCCAGCAGCTTGTGGACAGGTGCTTATGGCTACACCTTC
TRBJ1-2 | TRBV7-3 | medium-sized | NA | CASSLIRVGAYGYTF | TGTGCCAGCAGCTTAATTCGAGTTGGGGCCTATGGCTACACCTTC
TRBJ1-5 | TRBV6-1 | NA | NA | CASGPVPGPDQPQHF | TGTGCCAGCGGACCTGTTCCGGGACCTGATCAGCCCCAGCATTTT
TRBJ2-3 | TRBV25-1 | NA | TRBD2 | CASSESSGRTDTQYF | TGTGCCAGCAGTGAATCCAGCGGGAGAACAGATACGCAGTATTTT
TRBJ2-7 | TRBV5-1 | NA | NA | CASSSRGRASYEQYF | TGCGCCAGCAGCTCACGTGGCAGGGCCTCCTACGAGCAGTACTTC
TRBJ2-1 | TRBV2 | NA | NA | CASTPQSSYNEQFF | TGTGCCAGCACCCCACAGAGCTCCTACAATGAGCAGTTCTTC
TRBJ2-1 | TRBV7-2 | NA | TRBD1 | CASRSGGQGTKQFF | TGTGCCAGCAGGTCCGGGGGACAGGGGACAAAGCAGTTCTTC
TRBJ1-4 | TRBV6-1 | NA | TRBD1 | CASSARGNEKLFF | TGTGCCAGCAGTGCCAGGGGGAATGAAAAACTGTTTTTT
TRBJ1-4 | TRBV7-8 | NA | NA | CASSQRVGQGREKLFF | TGTGCCAGCAGCCAAAGGGTTGGGCAGGGGCGTGAAAAACTGTTTTTT
TRBJ1-5 | TRBV2 | few | NA | CASSEGHNSNQPQHF | TGTGCCAGCAGTGAGGGGCACAATAGCAATCAGCCCCAGCATTTT
TRBJ2-7 | TRBV11-2 | NA | NA | CASSVLAGPPYEQYF | TGTGCCAGCAGCGTTTTAGCAGGGCCGCCCTACGAGCAGTACTTC
TRBJ1-2 | TRBV10-3 | NA | NA | CAISESRFSGQQNYGYTF | TGTGCCATCAGTGAGTCGAGATTTTCAGGGCAACAGAACTATGGCTACACCTTC
TRBJ2-1 | TRBV2 | NA | TRBD2 | CASSAGTSGNNEQFF | TGTGCCAGCAGTGCAGGGACTAGCGGTAACAATGAGCAGTTCTTC
TRBJ2-1 | TRBV2 | NA | TRBD1 | CASRKDRAYYNEQFF | TGTGCCAGCAGGAAGGACAGGGCTTACTACAATGAGCAGTTCTTC
TRBJ2-1 | TRBV20-1 | once | NA | CSAHLVGEQFF | TGCAGTGCCCATCTAGTGGGCGAGCAGTTCTTC
TRBJ2-5 | TRBV11-2 | NA | NA | CASSLVGSWSETQYF | TGTGCCAGCAGCTTAGTCGGCAGCTGGTCAGAGACCCAGTACTTC
TRBJ2-3 | TRBV9 | NA | NA | CASSVGGGGWSTDTQYF | TGTGCCAGCAGCGTAGGCGGAGGGGGCTGGAGCACAGATACGCAGTATTTT
TRBJ2-4 | TRBV6-1 | NA | NA | CASSDLLAKNIQYF | TGTGCCAGCAGTGATTTACTAGCCAAAAACATTCAGTACTTC
TRBJ2-1 | TRBV11-2 | once | TRBD1 | CASSALRQGHYNEQFF | TGTGCCAGCAGCGCCCTGAGACAGGGCCATTACAATGAGCAGTTCTTC
TRBJ1-1 | TRBV19 | NA | NA | CASSPEGRWGNTEAFF | TGTGCCAGTAGTCCTGAGGGCCGGTGGGGGAACACTGAAGCTTTCTTT